Listed below are T cell receptor beta chains from one sample, sequenced in a study of T cell responses to AZD1222 COVID-19 vaccine. Assay: immunoSEQ multiplex PCR; the TCRdb copy retains only in-frame clones and omits some. This sample yields 150,000 to 200,000 clones, of which over 80% are seen a single time; roughly 1.3% belongs to the top ten. Sequences were derived from peripheral blood, sampled on day 0 of AZD1222 vaccination. The receptors stem from an adult in good health. CDR3s include the opening cysteine and the closing phenylalanine or tryptophan. D genes are given only for firm matches. Only part of the rows carry a size: once, few, many, or a class if the clone is expanded.

V gene: TRBV27; clone size: once; J gene: TRBJ1-4; D gene: .; CDR3 protein: CASSPRQTATNEKLFF; CDR3 DNA: TGTGCCAGCAGTCCACGACAGACTGCAACTAATGAAAAACTGTTTTTT
V gene: TRBV7-3; clone size: .; J gene: TRBJ1-5; D gene: .; CDR3 protein: CASSPDRMNQPQHF; CDR3 DNA: TGTGCCAGCAGCCCGGACAGAATGAATCAGCCCCAGCATTTT
V gene: TRBV9; clone size: .; J gene: TRBJ2-5; D gene: TRBD1; CDR3 protein: CASSVRGGQQETQYF; CDR3 DNA: TGTGCCAGCAGCGTTCGAGGGGGCCAGCAAGAGACCCAGTACTTC
V gene: TRBV5-1; clone size: .; J gene: TRBJ2-2; D gene: .; CDR3 protein: CASSLAEGGELFF; CDR3 DNA: TGCGCCAGCAGCTTGGCCGAGGGTGGGGAGCTGTTTTTT
V gene: TRBV24-1; clone size: .; J gene: TRBJ1-5; D gene: TRBD1; CDR3 protein: CATSDSRQGDQPQHF; CDR3 DNA: TGTGCCACCAGTGACTCTAGACAGGGAGATCAGCCCCAGCATTTT
V gene: TRBV5-8; clone size: .; J gene: TRBJ2-3; D gene: TRBD1; CDR3 protein: CASNLLPGQWLDTQYF; CDR3 DNA: TGTGCCAGCAACCTTCTCCCGGGACAGTGGTTGGATACGCAGTATTTT
V gene: TRBV5-1; clone size: once; J gene: TRBJ1-3; D gene: .; CDR3 protein: CASSRRGAVSGNTIYF; CDR3 DNA: TGCGCCAGCAGCAGGAGAGGGGCTGTCTCTGGAAACACCATATATTTT
V gene: TRBV3-1/TRBV3-2; clone size: .; J gene: TRBJ2-3; D gene: TRBD2; CDR3 protein: CASSHSPSGGDTQYF; CDR3 DNA: TGTGCCAGCAGCCATAGTCCTAGCGGGGGAGATACGCAGTATTTT
V gene: TRBV3-1/TRBV3-2; clone size: .; J gene: TRBJ2-7; D gene: .; CDR3 protein: CASSQERWGASIGYEQYF; CDR3 DNA: TGTGCCAGCAGCCAAGAGAGGTGGGGGGCGTCAATCGGGTACGAGCAGTACTTC
V gene: TRBV11-2; clone size: .; J gene: TRBJ1-2; D gene: .; CDR3 protein: CASTSLRTHGHGYTF; CDR3 DNA: TGTGCCAGCACCTCCCTTAGGACCCACGGCCATGGCTACACCTTC
V gene: TRBV7-9; clone size: .; J gene: TRBJ1-5; D gene: .; CDR3 protein: CASSWGRQHSQPQHF; CDR3 DNA: TGTGCCAGCAGCTGGGGTCGTCAACACAGTCAGCCCCAGCATTTT
V gene: TRBV7-2; clone size: .; J gene: TRBJ2-2; D gene: .; CDR3 protein: CASSLVGSTGELFF; CDR3 DNA: TGTGCCAGCAGCTTAGTAGGGAGCACCGGGGAGCTGTTTTTT
V gene: TRBV19; clone size: .; J gene: TRBJ2-5; D gene: .; CDR3 protein: CASSPNSQETQYF; CDR3 DNA: TGTGCCAGTAGTCCTAACAGCCAAGAGACCCAGTACTTC
V gene: TRBV20-1; clone size: .; J gene: TRBJ1-5; D gene: .; CDR3 protein: CSASRQGGPSNQPQHF; CDR3 DNA: TGCAGTGCTAGTCGGCAGGGAGGACCTAGCAATCAGCCCCAGCATTTT
V gene: TRBV5-1; clone size: once; J gene: TRBJ1-1; D gene: .; CDR3 protein: CASSFVGALNTEAFF; CDR3 DNA: TGCGCCAGCAGCTTTGTTGGGGCCCTGAACACTGAAGCTTTCTTT
V gene: TRBV5-1; clone size: .; J gene: TRBJ1-6; D gene: TRBD1; CDR3 protein: CASSVTGTGPYNSPLHF; CDR3 DNA: TGCGCCAGCAGCGTCACCGGGACAGGGCCCTATAATTCACCCCTCCACTTT